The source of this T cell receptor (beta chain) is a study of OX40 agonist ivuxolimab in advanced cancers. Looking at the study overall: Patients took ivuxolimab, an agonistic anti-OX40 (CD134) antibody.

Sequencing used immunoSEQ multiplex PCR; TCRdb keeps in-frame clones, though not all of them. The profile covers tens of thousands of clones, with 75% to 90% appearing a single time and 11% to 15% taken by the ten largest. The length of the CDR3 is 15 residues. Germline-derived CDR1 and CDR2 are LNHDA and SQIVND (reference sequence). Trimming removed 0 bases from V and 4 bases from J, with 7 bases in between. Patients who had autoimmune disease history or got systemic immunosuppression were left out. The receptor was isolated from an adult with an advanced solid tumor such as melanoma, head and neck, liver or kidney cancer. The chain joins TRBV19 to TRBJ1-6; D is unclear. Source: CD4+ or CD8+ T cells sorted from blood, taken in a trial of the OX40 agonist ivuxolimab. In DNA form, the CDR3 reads TGTGCCAGTAGTATAGAGCGCAGTTATAATTCACCCCTCCACTTT. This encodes CASSIERSYNSPLHF.